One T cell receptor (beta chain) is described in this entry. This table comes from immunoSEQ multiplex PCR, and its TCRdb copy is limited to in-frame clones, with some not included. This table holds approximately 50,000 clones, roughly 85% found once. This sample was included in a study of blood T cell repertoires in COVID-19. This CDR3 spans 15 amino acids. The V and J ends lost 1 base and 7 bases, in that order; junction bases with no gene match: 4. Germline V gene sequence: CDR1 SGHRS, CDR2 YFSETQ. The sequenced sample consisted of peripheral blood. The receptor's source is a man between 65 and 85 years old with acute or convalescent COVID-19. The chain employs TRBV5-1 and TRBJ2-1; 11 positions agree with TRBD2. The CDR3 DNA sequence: TGCGCCAGCAGCTTGAGCACTAGCGGGAGTAATGAGCAGTTCTTC. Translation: CASSLSTSGSNEQFF.